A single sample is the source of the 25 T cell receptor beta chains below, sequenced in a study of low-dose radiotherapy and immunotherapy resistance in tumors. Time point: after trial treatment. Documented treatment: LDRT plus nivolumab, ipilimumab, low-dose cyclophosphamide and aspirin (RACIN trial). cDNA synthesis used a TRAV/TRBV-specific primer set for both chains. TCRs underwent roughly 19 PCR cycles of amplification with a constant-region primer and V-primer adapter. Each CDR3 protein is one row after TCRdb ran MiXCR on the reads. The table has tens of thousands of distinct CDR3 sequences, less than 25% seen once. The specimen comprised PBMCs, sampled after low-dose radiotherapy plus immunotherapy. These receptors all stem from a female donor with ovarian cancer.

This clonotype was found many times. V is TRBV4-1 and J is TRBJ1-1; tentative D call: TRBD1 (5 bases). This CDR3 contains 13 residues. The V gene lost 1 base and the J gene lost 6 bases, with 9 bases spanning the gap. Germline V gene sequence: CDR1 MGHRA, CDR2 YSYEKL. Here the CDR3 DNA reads TGCGCCAGCAGCCAAGGTTCAGGGTCTGAAGCTTTCTTT. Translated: CASSQGSGSEAFF.

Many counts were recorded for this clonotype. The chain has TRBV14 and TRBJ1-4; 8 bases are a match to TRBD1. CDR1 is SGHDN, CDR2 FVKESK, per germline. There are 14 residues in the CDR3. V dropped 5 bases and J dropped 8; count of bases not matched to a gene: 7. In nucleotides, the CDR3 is TGTGCCAGCAGCACCCAGGGGGCTGGGGAAAAACTGTTTTTT. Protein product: CASSTQGAGEKLFF.

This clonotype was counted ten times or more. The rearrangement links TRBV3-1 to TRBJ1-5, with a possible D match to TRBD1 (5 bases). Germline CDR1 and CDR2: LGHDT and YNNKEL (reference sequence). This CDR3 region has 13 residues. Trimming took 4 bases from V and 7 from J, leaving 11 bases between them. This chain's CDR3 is CASSRDGAQPQHF. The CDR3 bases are TGTGCCAGCAGCCGGGACGGTGCACAGCCCCAGCATTTT.

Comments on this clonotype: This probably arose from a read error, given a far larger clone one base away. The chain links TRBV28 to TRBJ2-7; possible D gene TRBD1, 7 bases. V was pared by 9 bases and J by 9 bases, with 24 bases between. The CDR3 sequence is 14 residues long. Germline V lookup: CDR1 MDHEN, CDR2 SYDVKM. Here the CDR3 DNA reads TGTGCCAGATCTCGACAGGGCGGCGGGGCCCCGCAGTACTTC. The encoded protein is CARSRQGGGAPQYF. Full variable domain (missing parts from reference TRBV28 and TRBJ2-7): DVKVTQSSRYLVKRTGEKVFLECVQDMDHENMFWYRQDPGLGLRLIYFSYDVKMKEKGDIPEGYSVSREKKERFSLILESASTNQTSMYLCARSRQGGGAPQYFGPGTRLTVT.

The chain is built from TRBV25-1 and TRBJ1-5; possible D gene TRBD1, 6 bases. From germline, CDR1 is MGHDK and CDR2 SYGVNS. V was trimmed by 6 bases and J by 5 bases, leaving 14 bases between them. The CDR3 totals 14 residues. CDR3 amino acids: CASRKGGVDQPQHF. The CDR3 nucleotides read TGTGCCAGCAGAAAAGGGGGGGTTGATCAGCCCCAGCATTTT.

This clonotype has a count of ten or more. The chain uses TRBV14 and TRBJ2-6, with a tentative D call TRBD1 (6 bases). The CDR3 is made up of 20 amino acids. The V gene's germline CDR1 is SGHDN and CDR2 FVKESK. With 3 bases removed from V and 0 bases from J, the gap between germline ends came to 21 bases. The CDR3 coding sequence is TGTGCCAGCAGCCAGCTCCAAACCAGGGGTTTGATCTCTGGGGCCAACGTCCTGACTTTC. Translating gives CASSQLQTRGLISGANVLTF.

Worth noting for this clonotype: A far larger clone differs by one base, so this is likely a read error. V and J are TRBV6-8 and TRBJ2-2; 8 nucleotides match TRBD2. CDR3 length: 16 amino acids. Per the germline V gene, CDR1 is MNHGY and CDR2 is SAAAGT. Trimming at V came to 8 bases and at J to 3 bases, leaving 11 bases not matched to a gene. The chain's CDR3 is CASGASGGLHTGELFF. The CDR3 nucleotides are TGTGCCAGCGGTGCCTCGGGGGGGCTCCACACCGGGGAGCTGTTTTTT.

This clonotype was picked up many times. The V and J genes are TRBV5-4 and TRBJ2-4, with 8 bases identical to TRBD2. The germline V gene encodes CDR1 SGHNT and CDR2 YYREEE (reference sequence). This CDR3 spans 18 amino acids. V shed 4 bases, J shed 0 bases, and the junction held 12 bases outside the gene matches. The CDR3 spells CASSPRLAPEVAKNIQYF. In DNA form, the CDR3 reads TGTGCCAGCAGCCCCCGACTAGCGCCAGAGGTAGCCAAAAACATTCAGTACTTC.

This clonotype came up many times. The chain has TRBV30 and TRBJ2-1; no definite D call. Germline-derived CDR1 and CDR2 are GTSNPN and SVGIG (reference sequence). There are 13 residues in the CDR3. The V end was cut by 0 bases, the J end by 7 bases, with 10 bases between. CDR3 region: CAWSVIVRNEQFF. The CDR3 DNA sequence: TGTGCCTGGAGTGTAATAGTTCGGAATGAGCAGTTCTTC.

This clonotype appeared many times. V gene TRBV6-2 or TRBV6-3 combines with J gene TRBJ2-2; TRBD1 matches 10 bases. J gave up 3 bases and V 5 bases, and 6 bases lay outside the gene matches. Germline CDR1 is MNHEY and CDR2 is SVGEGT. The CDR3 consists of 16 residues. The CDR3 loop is CASSLPGTGDTGELFF. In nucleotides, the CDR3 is TGTGCCAGCAGTCTCCCCGGGACAGGGGACACCGGGGAGCTGTTTTTT.

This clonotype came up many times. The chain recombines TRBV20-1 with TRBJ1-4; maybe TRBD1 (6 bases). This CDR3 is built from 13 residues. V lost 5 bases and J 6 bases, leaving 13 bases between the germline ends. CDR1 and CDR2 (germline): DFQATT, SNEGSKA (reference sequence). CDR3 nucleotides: TGCAGTGCTGGGCGGGGGCTAGATGAAAAACTGTTTTTT. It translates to CSAGRGLDEKLFF.

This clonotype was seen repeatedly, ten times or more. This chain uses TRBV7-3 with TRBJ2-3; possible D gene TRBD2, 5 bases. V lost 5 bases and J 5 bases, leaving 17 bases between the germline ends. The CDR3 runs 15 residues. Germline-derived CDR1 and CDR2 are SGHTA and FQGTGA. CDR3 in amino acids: CASSPPGSMKDTQYF. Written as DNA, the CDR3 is TGTGCCAGCAGCCCCCCGGGATCGATGAAAGATACGCAGTATTTT.

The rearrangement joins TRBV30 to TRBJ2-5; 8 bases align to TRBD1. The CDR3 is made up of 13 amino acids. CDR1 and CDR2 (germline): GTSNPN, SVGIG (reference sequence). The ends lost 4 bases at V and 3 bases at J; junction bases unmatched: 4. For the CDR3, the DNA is TGTGCCTGGACCCGGGACAGGAAAGAGACCCAGTACTTC. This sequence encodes CAWTRDRKETQYF.

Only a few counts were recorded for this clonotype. CDR3 bases: TGCGCCAGTTCACAGGGTAGTAGCAATCAGCCCCAGCATTTT. It encodes CASSQGSSNQPQHF. J is TRBJ1-5 and V is TRBV10-2; possible D gene TRBD1, 6 bases. Per the germline V gene, CDR1 is WSHSY and CDR2 is SAAADI. V was pared by 9 bases and J by 0 bases, with 12 bases between. The CDR3 is 14 residues long.

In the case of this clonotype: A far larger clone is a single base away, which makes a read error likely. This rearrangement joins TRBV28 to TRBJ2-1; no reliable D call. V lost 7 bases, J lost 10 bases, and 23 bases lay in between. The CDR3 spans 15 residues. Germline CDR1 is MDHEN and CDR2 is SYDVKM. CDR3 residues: CASTLFPGSSYEQFF. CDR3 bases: TGTGCCAGCACCCTATTTCCTGGCAGCTCCTACGAGCAGTTCTTC.

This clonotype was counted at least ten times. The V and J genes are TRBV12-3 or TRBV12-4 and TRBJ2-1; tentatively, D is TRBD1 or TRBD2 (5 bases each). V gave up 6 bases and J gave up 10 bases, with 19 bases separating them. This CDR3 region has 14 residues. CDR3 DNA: TGTGCCAGCAGCGTACTTGCCCAGGGCGGGGAGCAGTTCTTC. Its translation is CASSVLAQGGEQFF.

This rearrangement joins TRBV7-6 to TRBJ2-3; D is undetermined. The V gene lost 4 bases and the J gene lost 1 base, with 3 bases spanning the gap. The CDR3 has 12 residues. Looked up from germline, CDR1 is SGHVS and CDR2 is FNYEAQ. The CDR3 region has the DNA TGTGCCAGCAGCTCCCGCACAGATACGCAGTATTTT. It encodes CASSSRTDTQYF.

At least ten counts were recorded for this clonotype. Here the CDR3 reads CASSKWGTHYEQYF. The CDR3 nucleotides read TGTGCCAGCAGCAAATGGGGGACCCACTACGAGCAGTACTTC. The chain has TRBV21-1 and TRBJ2-7; the table calls TRBD1, which could not be checked here. TRBV21-1 is tagged as a pseudogene. This CDR3 has 14 amino acids.

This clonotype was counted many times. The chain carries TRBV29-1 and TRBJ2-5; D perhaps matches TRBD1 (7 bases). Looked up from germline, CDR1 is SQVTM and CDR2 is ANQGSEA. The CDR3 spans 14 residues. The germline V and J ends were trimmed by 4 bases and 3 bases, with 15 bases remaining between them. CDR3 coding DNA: TGCAGCGTTGTTCGCCCCAGGGGGGAAGAGACCCAGTACTTC. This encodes CSVVRPRGEETQYF.

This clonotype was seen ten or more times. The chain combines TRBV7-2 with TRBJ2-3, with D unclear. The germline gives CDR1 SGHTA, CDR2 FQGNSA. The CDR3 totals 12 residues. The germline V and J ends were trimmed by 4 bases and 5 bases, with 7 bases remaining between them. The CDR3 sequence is CASSYGVDTQYF. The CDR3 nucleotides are TGTGCCAGCAGCTATGGCGTAGATACGCAGTATTTT.

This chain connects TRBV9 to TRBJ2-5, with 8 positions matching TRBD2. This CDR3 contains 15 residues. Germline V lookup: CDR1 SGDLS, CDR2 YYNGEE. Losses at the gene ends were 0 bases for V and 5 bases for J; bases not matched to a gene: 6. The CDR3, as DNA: TGTGCCAGCAGCGTAGCGGGAGGGCCGTGGGAGACCCAGTACTTC. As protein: CASSVAGGPWETQYF.

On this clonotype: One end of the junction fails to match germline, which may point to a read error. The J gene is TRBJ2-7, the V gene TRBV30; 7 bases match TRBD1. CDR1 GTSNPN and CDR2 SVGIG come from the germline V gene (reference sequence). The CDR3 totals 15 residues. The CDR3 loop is CAWSAGTVNNYEKYF. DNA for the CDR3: TGTGCCTGGAGTGCCGGGACAGTCAATAACTACGAGAAGTACTTC. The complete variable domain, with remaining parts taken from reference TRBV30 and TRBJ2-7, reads SQTIHQWPATLVQPVGSPLSLECTVEGTSNPNLYWYRQAAGRGLQLLFYSVGIGQISSEVPQNLSASRPQDRQFILSSKKLLLSDSGFYLCAWSAGTVNNYEKYFGPGTRLTVT.

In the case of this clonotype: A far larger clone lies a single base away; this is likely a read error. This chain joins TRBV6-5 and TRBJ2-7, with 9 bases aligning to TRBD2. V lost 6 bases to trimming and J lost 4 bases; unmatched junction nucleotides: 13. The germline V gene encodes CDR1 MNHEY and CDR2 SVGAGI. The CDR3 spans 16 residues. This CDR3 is CASREGGGRAGYEQYF. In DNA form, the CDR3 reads TGTGCCAGCAGAGAAGGCGGCGGGAGGGCCGGGTACGAGCAGTACTTC.

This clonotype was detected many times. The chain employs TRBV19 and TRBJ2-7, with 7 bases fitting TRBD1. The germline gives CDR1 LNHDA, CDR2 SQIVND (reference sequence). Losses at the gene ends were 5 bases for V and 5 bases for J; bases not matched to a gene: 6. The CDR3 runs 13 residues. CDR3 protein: CASSPTGAHEQYF. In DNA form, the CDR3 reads TGTGCCAGTAGTCCTACAGGGGCCCACGAGCAGTACTTC.

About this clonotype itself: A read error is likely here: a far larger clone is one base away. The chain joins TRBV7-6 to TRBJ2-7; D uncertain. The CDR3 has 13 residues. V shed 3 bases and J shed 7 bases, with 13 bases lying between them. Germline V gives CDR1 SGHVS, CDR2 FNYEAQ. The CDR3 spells CASSLASYNEQYF. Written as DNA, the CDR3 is TGTGCCAGCAGCTTGGCCAGTTACAATGAGCAGTACTTC.